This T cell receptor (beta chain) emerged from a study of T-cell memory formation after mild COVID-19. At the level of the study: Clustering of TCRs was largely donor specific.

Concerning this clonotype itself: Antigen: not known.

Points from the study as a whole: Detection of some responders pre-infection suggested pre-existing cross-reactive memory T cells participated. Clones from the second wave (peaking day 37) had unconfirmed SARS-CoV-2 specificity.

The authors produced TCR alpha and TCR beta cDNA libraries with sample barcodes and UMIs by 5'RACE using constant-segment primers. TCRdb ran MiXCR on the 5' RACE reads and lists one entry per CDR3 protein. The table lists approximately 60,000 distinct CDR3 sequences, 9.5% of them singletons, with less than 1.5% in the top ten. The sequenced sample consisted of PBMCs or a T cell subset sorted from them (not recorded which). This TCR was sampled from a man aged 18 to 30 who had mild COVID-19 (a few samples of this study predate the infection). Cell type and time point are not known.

In nucleotides, the CDR3 is TGCAGTGCTAGGCCTATAGTTGCCAACACAGATACGCAGTATTTT. It codes for CSARPIVANTDTQYF. V usage is TRBV20-1 and J usage is TRBJ2-3; D unresolved. Germline CDR1 is DFQATT and CDR2 is SNEGSKA (reference sequence). Trimming pared 3 bases from V and 2 bases from J, leaving 15 bases between. The CDR3 spans 15 residues.